This T cell receptor (beta chain) is from a study of CD8+CD57+ T cells in acquired aplastic anemia. About the study: Sorted CD4+ and CD8+ cells gave a mean 3.2 ug DNA, range roughly 0.2 to 27.4 ug. Researchers reported that healthy donors averaged approximately 10 million reads for CD4+ cells. The study, taken as a whole, reports: Overlap between patients and controls comprised roughly 28 CD8+ CDR3 sequences. CD8+ Simpson's diversity showed no significant patient-control difference.

Genomic DNA served as template for TCR beta VDJ and CDR3 profiling. One entry per CDR3 protein results from TCRdb running MiXCR on the reads. Found here are 400,000 to 500,000 distinct CDR3 sequences, 65% to 80% of them singletons; the top ten hold approximately 3.8%. This CDR3 region has 14 residues. Per the germline V gene, CDR1 is WSHSY and CDR2 is SAAADI. This clonotype was recorded only once. Its specificity is not known. Sequence at one end of the junction differs from germline and may be a read error. Sequencing input: sorted CD4+, CD8+, or CD8+CD57+ T cells (not recorded which) from PBMCs. The chain recombines TRBV10-2 with TRBJ1-1, with D unresolved. The sequence was obtained from a human donor in good health, serving as a control. The CDR3 loop is CAIIVEVGNTEATF. The CDR3 bases are TGCGCCATCATTGTCGAAGTTGGGAACACTGAAGCCACCTTC.